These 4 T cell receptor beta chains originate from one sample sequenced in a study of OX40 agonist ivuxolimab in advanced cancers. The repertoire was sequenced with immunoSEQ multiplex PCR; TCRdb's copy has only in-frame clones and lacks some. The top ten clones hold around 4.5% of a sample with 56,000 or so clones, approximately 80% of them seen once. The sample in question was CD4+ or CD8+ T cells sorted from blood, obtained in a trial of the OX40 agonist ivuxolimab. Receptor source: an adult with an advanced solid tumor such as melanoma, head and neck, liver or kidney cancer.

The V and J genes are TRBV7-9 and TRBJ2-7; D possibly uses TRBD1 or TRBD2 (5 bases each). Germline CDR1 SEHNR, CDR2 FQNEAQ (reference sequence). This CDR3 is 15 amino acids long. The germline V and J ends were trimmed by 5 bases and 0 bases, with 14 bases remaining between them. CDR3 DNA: TGTGCCAGCAGCGGGGGAACGTCTAGCTCCTACGAGCAGTACTTC. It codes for CASSGGTSSSYEQYF.

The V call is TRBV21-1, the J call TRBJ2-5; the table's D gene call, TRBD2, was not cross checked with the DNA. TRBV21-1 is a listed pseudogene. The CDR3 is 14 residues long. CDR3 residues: CASSTLKPQETQYF. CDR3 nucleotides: TGTGCCAGCAGCACCCTCAAGCCCCAAGAGACCCAGTACTTC.

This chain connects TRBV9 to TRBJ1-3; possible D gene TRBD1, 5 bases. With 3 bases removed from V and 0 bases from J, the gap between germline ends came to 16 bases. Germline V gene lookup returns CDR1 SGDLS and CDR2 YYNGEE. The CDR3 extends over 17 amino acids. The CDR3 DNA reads TGTGCCAGCAGCGCTCAAGTCGGGGCTCCCTCTGGAAACACCATATATTTT. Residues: CASSAQVGAPSGNTIYF. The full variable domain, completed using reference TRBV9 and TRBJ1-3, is DSGVTQTPKHLITATGQRVTLRCSPRSGDLSVYWYQQSLDQGLQFLIQYYNGEERAKGNILERFSAQQFPDLHSELNLSSLELGDSALYFCASSAQVGAPSGNTIYFGEGSWLTVV.

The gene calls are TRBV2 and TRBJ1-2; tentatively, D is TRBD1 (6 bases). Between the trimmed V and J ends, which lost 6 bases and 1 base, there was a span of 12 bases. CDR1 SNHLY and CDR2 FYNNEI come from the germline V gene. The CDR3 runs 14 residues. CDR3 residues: CASREDRLNYGYTF. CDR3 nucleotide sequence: TGTGCCAGCAGAGAGGACAGACTTAACTATGGCTACACCTTC.